This T cell receptor beta chain was obtained from a study of regulatory T cells in long-lasting Graves disease. This clonotype was seen at least ten times. The time point: newly diagnosed GD, antithyroid drugs for less than 3 months. PBMC RNA served as the TCR library source. Collection of peripheral blood (around 10 milliliters) was done using EDTA tubes. Researchers made TCR beta libraries by using iRepertoire HTBI primers and running Arm-PCR on CDR3 regions. TCRdb re-called the multiplex PCR reads through MiXCR, storing one row per CDR3 protein. The repertoire has more than 300,000 distinct CDR3 sequences, 15% to 18% of them found once; the top ten carry roughly 20%. The CDR3 runs to 14 residues. Trimming took 2 bases from V and 5 from J, leaving 13 bases between them. Germline V gene sequence: CDR1 DFQATT, CDR2 SNEGSKA (reference sequence).

This chain links TRBV20-1 with TRBJ2-1, with unresolved D. The starting material was peripheral blood mononuclear cells (PBMCs), obtained at new diagnosis, from a patient treated with antithyroid drugs. The origin of this receptor is a female donor with Graves disease. DNA for the CDR3: TGCAGTGCTAGATGGGCGGAGCAGAACAATGAGCAGTTCTTC. It is translated as CSARWAEQNNEQFF.